This record concerns one TCR beta chain sequence. One entry per CDR3 protein results from TCRdb running MiXCR on the RT-PCR reads. The sample holds 550,000 to 750,000 distinct CDR3 sequences, approximately 15% seen once. Germline lookup yields CDR1 SNHLY and CDR2 FYNNEI. The CDR3 has 19 residues. V shed 7 bases, J shed 3 bases, and the junction held 18 bases outside the gene matches. The source material was memory CD4+ T cells from blood. The rearrangement uses TRBV2 and TRBJ1-5; 10 bases align to TRBD1. This clonotype originated in a female donor in good health, serving as a healthy control. The CDR3 DNA is TGTGCCAGCACCACACTGGGGACAGGGGAAGGGTCGAACAATCAGCCCCAGCATTTT. Its protein is CASTTLGTGEGSNNQPQHF. Full variable domain (remainder filled in from reference TRBV2 and TRBJ1-5): EPEVTQTPSHQVTQMGQEVILRCVPISNHLYFYWYRQILGQKVEFLVSFYNNEISEKSEIFDDQFSVERPDGSNFTLKIRSTKLEDSAMYFCASTTLGTGEGSNNQPQHFGDGTRLSIL.